This T cell receptor beta chain was retrieved from a study of blood T cell repertoires in COVID-19. The CDR3 has 13 amino acids. The V gene lost 1 base and the J gene lost 13 bases, with 14 bases spanning the gap. Germline lookup yields CDR1 SEHNR and CDR2 FQNEAQ (reference sequence). TCRdb's copy holds only in-frame clones and misses some; the assay was immunoSEQ multiplex PCR. The sample shows 120,000 to 150,000 clones, roughly 84% of them seen only once. The V call is TRBV7-9, the J call TRBJ2-1; TRBD2 might be the D (5 bases). The sequencing input was PBMCs or T cells enriched from blood (not recorded which). The clonotype comes from a man aged 40-49 years with acute COVID-19. This CDR3 is CASSLESLGVQFF. The CDR3 DNA sequence: TGTGCCAGCAGCTTAGAATCCCTCGGGGTTCAGTTCTTC.